The 13 T cell receptor beta chains reported below all come from one sample, sequenced in a study of cytomegalovirus exposure and HLA in healthy donors. 13 Jbeta primers and 60 Vbeta primers were used for the PCR. Sequencing was performed with immunoSEQ multiplex PCR; in TCRdb, only in-frame clones are kept and a portion is missing. The sample shows some 140,000 clones, about four fifths of them seen only once. The sample consisted of PBMCs. The receptors stem from a man between 18 and 35 years old in good health and CMV-seronegative.

The gene calls are TRBV6-5 and TRBJ1-6, with TRBD1 matching 11 bases. The germline V gene has CDR1 MNHEY and CDR2 SVGAGI. V was clipped by 5 bases and J by 8 bases; unmatched bases: 5. The CDR3 covers 15 residues. CDR3 nucleotide sequence: TGTGCCAGCAGTAACGGACAGGGGGCTTATTCACCCCTCCACTTT. Translated, it gives CASSNGQGAYSPLHF.

The V and J genes are TRBV4-3 and TRBJ2-2; TRBD2 matches at 9 bases. This CDR3 spans 17 amino acids. Trimming removed 0 bases from V and 6 bases from J; junction bases left unmatched: 8. Germline V CDR1 and CDR2: LGHNA, YSLEER. DNA for the CDR3: TGCGCCAGCAGCCAAGATTGGGTGCGGGGGGGCCCCGGGGAGCTGTTTTTT. Protein sequence: CASSQDWVRGGPGELFF.

This clone was detected a few times. V is TRBV30 and J is TRBJ2-3, with D tentatively TRBD1 (5 bases). Deletions cut 2 bases from V and 5 bases from J, with 20 bases between. The germline V gene has CDR1 GTSNPN and CDR2 SVGIG (reference sequence). The length of the CDR3 is 16 residues. As DNA, the CDR3 is TGTGCCTGGAGTAAAGTGGAATGGGGCAACTTAGATACGCAGTATTTT. Translated, it gives CAWSKVEWGNLDTQYF.

The chain has TRBV6-6 and TRBJ2-3; D remains ambiguous. Germline lookup yields CDR1 MNHNY and CDR2 SVGAGI (reference sequence). This CDR3 region has 13 residues. The germline V and J ends were trimmed by 2 bases and 4 bases, with 7 bases remaining between them. As DNA, the CDR3 is TGTGCCAGCAGTTACGGGCGCGCAGATACGCAGTATTTT. This gives the protein CASSYGRADTQYF.

This rearrangement joins TRBV6-5 to TRBJ1-2; D may be TRBD1 (5 bases). V lost 6 bases, J lost 6 bases, and 20 bases lay in between. The germline CDR1 and CDR2 sequences are MNHEY and SVGAGI. The CDR3 has 15 amino acids. As DNA, the CDR3 is TGTGCCAGCAGATCGATAGGGGCGTCCATTGATGGCTACACCTTC. It encodes CASRSIGASIDGYTF.

The chain couples TRBV5-1 to TRBJ2-7; D is perhaps TRBD2 (6 bases). V was trimmed by 1 base and J by 5 bases, leaving 16 bases between them. CDR3 size: 15 residues. CDR1 and CDR2 from the germline V gene are SGHRS and YFSETQ. CDR3 sequence: CASSLLAGGGDEQYF. CDR3 nucleotide sequence: TGCGCCAGCAGCTTGCTGGCCGGGGGAGGTGACGAGCAGTACTTC.

The V and J genes are TRBV6-1 and TRBJ2-1, with 8 bases identical to TRBD2. The CDR3 is 15 residues long. The V and J ends lost 3 bases and 6 bases, in that order; junction bases with no gene match: 7. CDR1 and CDR2 from the germline V gene are MNHNS and SASEGT. Written as DNA, the CDR3 is TGTGCCAGCAGTGAGGCTCCCGGGACTAGCAATGAGCAGTTCTTC. It codes for CASSEAPGTSNEQFF.

The rearrangement joins TRBV13 to TRBJ1-2; D unclear. The CDR3 consists of 15 residues. Germline V gene sequence: CDR1 PRHDT, CDR2 FYEKMQ (reference sequence). V shed 0 bases and J shed 4 bases, with 12 bases lying between them. Here the CDR3 DNA reads TGTGCCAGCAGCTTAGGAACCCCGGGAGGCTATGGCTACACCTTC. Residues: CASSLGTPGGYGYTF.

V and J are TRBV28 and TRBJ1-2; 10 bases agree with TRBD1. There are 13 residues in the CDR3. Losses at the gene ends were 3 bases for V and 7 bases for J; bases not matched to a gene: 2. Germline V lookup: CDR1 MDHEN, CDR2 SYDVKM. The CDR3 sequence: CASSFGTGVGYTF. In DNA, the CDR3 is TGTGCCAGCAGTTTCGGGACAGGGGTTGGCTACACCTTC.

The rearrangement uses TRBV7-2 and TRBJ2-2; 12 bases agree with TRBD2. With V trimmed by 5 bases and J by 4 bases, 5 bases remained unmatched. CDR1 and CDR2 (germline): SGHTA, FQGNSA. The CDR3 contains 16 residues. Here the CDR3 reads CASSHTSGGSTGELFF. The CDR3 coding sequence is TGTGCCAGCAGCCATACTAGCGGGGGGTCCACCGGGGAGCTGTTTTTT. Looking up the rest from reference TRBV7-2 and TRBJ2-2 gives the full variable domain: GAGVSQSPSNKVTEKGKDVELRCDPISGHTALYWYRQSLGQGLEFLIYFQGNSAPDKSGLPSDRFSAERTGGSVSTLTIQRTQQEDSAVYLCASSHTSGGSTGELFFGEGSRLTVL.

The CDR3 loop reads CAILAGEYNEQFF. In DNA form, the CDR3 reads TGTGCCATTTTAGCGGGGGAGTACAATGAGCAGTTCTTC. J is TRBJ2-1 and V is TRBV10-3; 9 nucleotides line up with TRBD2. This CDR3 spans 13 amino acids. Germline values: CDR1 ENHRY, CDR2 SYGVKD. With 9 bases clipped from V and 4 bases from J, the junction kept 4 bases outside the gene matches.

V gene TRBV2 combines with J gene TRBJ2-4, with 7 nucleotides matching TRBD1. Per the germline V gene, CDR1 is SNHLY and CDR2 is FYNNEI. CDR3 length: 16 residues. The ends lost 5 bases at V and 1 base at J; junction bases unmatched: 8. The DNA for the CDR3 is TGTGCCAGCAGTTACGGGACAGTCGGGGCCAAAAACATTCAGTACTTC. It codes for CASSYGTVGAKNIQYF. Full variable domain (remainder filled in from reference TRBV2 and TRBJ2-4): EPEVTQTPSHQVTQMGQEVILRCVPISNHLYFYWYRQILGQKVEFLVSFYNNEISEKSEIFDDQFSVERPDGSNFTLKIRSTKLEDSAMYFCASSYGTVGAKNIQYFGAGTRLSVL.

This chain links TRBV5-1 with TRBJ2-7; D ambiguous. Germline lookup yields CDR1 SGHRS and CDR2 YFSETQ. This CDR3 region has 13 residues. Trimming took off 4 bases at V and 6 bases at J, with 14 bases between the two ends. The CDR3 here is CASSPVGTREQYF. The CDR3 DNA reads as TGCGCCAGCAGCCCCGTCGGTACGCGCGAGCAGTACTTC.